One sample yielded the 8 T cell receptor beta chains listed below, sequenced in a study of T cells in Graves' hyperthyroidism and ophthalmopathy. RNA transcripts gave rise to amplified TCR beta CDR3 regions. HTBI primers drove first-round RT-PCR of the TCR CDR3. TCRdb re-called the multiplex PCR reads through MiXCR, storing one row per CDR3 protein. This table has 480,000 or so distinct CDR3 sequences, roughly 14% appearing once. Sequences were obtained from blood. The source is a woman younger than 35 with Graves' hyperthyroidism.

This clonotype was observed a few times. This may stem from a read error, because a much larger clone lies one nucleotide away. The chain uses TRBV10-2 and TRBJ1-4; 7 nucleotides line up with TRBD1. Per the germline V gene, CDR1 is WSHSY and CDR2 is SAAADI. V lost 8 bases, J lost 6 bases, and 9 bases stayed unmatched. This CDR3 region has 14 residues. CDR3 region: CASGDRDVDEKLFF. DNA for the CDR3: TGCGCCAGCGGAGACAGGGATGTAGATGAAAAACTGTTTTTT.

This clonotype was picked up many times. The rearrangement uses TRBV6-5 and TRBJ1-1; D remains ambiguous. CDR1 and CDR2 (germline): MNHEY, SVGAGI. With 0 bases removed from V and 0 bases from J, the gap between germline ends came to 11 bases. The CDR3 spans 16 residues. The chain's CDR3 is CASSYSTDGMNTEAFF. The DNA of the CDR3 is TGTGCCAGCAGTTACTCGACTGACGGAATGAACACTGAAGCTTTCTTT.

This clonotype was found many times. The rearrangement joins TRBV27 to TRBJ2-7; the D gene could be TRBD1 or TRBD2 (5 bases each). The germline V and J ends were trimmed by 8 bases and 7 bases, with 24 bases remaining between them. Per germline, CDR1 MNHEY and CDR2 SMNVEV (reference sequence). The CDR3 spans 15 residues. The CDR3 nucleotides read TGTGCCAGCCGCTCCTTCCAGGGACGGGTGGGTGAGCAGTACTTC. Its translation is CASRSFQGRVGEQYF.

V is TRBV5-4 and J is TRBJ1-1, with a possible D match to TRBD1 (6 bases). CDR1 is SGHNT and CDR2 is YYREEE in the germline V gene (reference sequence). CDR3 length equals 15 residues. Trimming cost V 4 bases and J 3 bases, with 16 bases left between them. The CDR3 sequence is CASSGRTGIDTEAFF. For the CDR3, the DNA is TGTGCCAGCAGCGGCCGAACAGGGATTGACACTGAAGCTTTCTTT. The full variable domain, its missing parts supplied by reference TRBV5-4 and TRBJ1-1, is ETGVTQSPTHLIKTRGQQVTLRCSSQSGHNTVSWYQQALGQGPQFIFQYYREEENGRGNFPPRFSGLQFPNYSSELNVNALELDDSALYLCASSGRTGIDTEAFFGQGTRLTVV.

This chain connects TRBV7-2 to TRBJ2-1; D remains unclear. Trimming took off 1 base at V and 5 bases at J, with 12 bases between the two ends. Germline-derived CDR1 and CDR2 are SGHTA and FQGNSA. The CDR3 has 15 amino acids. The CDR3 spells CASSLDGLGHNEQFF. For the CDR3, the DNA is TGTGCCAGCAGCTTAGATGGTCTAGGCCACAATGAGCAGTTCTTC.

This clonotype has at least ten counts. The chain links TRBV6-1 to TRBJ2-3; no definite D call. The CDR3 is 14 amino acids. With 9 bases removed from V and 0 bases from J, the gap between germline ends came to 13 bases. CDR1 MNHNS and CDR2 SASEGT come from the germline V gene. This CDR3 is CASTIVTSTDTQYF. CDR3 nucleotides: TGTGCCAGTACGATAGTAACCAGCACAGATACGCAGTATTTT.

This clonotype was counted only a few times. The V gene is TRBV24-1, the J gene TRBJ2-1; D possibly matches TRBD1 or TRBD2 (6 bases each). The CDR3 is 16 residues long. V gave up 1 base and J gave up 6 bases, with 15 bases separating them. Germline V gene data show CDR1 as KGHDR and CDR2 as SFDVKD. CDR3 amino acids: CATSDLGSGAVNEQFF. CDR3 nucleotides: TGTGCCACCAGTGATTTAGGGTCGGGGGCAGTCAATGAGCAGTTCTTC.

There are many counts of this clonotype. The chain is built from TRBV12-3 or TRBV12-4 and TRBJ2-3, with TRBD2 identical over 8 bases. Germline trimming cut 8 bases from V and 6 bases from J; bases unmatched to any gene: 13. CDR3 length: 15 amino acids. The CDR3 protein is CASQRWSGSMDTQYF. DNA for the CDR3: TGTGCCAGCCAGCGATGGAGCGGGAGTATGGATACGCAGTATTTT.